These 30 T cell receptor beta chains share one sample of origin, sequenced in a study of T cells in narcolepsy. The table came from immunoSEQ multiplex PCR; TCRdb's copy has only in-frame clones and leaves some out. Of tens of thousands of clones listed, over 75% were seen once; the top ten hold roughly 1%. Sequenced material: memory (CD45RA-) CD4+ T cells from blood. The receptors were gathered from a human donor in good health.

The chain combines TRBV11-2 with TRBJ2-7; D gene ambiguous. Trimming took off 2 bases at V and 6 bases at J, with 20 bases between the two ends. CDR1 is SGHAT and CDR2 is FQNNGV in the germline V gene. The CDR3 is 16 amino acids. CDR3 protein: CASSLQQPTPTFEQYF. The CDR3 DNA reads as TGTGCCAGCAGCTTACAACAGCCTACTCCAACCTTCGAGCAGTACTTC.

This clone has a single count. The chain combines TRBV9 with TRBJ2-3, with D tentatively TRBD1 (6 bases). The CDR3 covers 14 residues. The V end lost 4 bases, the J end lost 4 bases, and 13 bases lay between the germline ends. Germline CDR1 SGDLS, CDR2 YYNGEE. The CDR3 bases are TGTGCCAGCAGCTCACAGGGAATACCAGATACGCAGTATTTT. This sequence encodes CASSSQGIPDTQYF.

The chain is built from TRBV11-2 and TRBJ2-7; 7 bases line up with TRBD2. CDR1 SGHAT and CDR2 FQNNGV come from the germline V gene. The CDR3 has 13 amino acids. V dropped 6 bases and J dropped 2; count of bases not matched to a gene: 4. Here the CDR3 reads CASRRLAAYEQYF. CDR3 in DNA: TGTGCCAGCAGACGACTAGCCGCCTACGAGCAGTACTTC.

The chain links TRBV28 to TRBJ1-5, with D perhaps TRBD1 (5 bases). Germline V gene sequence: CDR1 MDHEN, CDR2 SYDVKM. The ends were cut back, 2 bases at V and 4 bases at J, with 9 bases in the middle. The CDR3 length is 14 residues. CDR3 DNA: TGTGCCAGCAGTTTAGGGGGGGTGAATCAGCCCCAGCATTTT. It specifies CASSLGGVNQPQHF.

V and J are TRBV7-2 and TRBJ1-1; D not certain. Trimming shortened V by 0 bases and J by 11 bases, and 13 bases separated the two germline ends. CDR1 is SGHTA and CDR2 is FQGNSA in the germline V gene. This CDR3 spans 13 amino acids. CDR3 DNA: TGTGCCAGCAGCTTAGCGGATCCGGGTAGTGCTTTCTTT. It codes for CASSLADPGSAFF.

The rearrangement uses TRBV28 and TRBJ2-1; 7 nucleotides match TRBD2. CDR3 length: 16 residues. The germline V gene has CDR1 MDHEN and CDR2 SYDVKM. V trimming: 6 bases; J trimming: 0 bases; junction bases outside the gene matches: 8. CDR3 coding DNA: TGTGCCAGCAGGCCCTTGGCGGGAGACTCCTACAATGAGCAGTTCTTC. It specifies CASRPLAGDSYNEQFF.

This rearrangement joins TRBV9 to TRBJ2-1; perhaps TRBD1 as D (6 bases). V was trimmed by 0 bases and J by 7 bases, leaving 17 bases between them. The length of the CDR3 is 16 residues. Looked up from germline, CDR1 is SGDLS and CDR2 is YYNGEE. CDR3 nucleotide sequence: TGTGCCAGCAGCGTAGGAGAGCTCCTTACAGGGAATGAGCAGTTCTTC. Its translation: CASSVGELLTGNEQFF.

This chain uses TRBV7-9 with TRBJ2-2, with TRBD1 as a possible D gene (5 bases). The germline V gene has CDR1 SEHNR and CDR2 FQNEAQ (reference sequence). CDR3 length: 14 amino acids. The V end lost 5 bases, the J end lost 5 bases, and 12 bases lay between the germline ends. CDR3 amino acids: CASSLYQGTGELFF. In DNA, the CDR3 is TGTGCCAGCAGCCTATATCAGGGAACCGGGGAGCTGTTTTTT.

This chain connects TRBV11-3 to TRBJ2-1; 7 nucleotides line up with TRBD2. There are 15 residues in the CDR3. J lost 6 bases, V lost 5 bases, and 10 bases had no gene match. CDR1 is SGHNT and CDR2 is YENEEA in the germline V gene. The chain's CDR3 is CASSLRLAEANEQFF. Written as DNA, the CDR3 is TGTGCCAGCAGCCTAAGACTAGCTGAAGCCAATGAGCAGTTCTTC. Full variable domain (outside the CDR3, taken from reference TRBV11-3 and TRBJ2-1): EAGVVQSPRYKIIEKKQPVAFWCNPISGHNTLYWYLQNLGQGPELLIRYENEEAVDDSQLPKDRFSAERLKGVDSTLKIQPAELGDSAVYLCASSLRLAEANEQFFGPGTRLTVL.

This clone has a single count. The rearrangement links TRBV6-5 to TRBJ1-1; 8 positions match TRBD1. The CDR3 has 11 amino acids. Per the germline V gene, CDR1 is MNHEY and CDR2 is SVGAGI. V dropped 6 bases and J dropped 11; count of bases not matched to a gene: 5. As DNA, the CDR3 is TGTGCCAGCAGCAACAGGGGGGTGGCTTTCTTT. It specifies CASSNRGVAFF.

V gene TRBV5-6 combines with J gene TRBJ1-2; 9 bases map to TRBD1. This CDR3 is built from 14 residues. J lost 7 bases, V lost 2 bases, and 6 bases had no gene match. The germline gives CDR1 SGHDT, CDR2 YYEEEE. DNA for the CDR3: TGTGCCAGCAGCTTCCTACAGGGGGCCTCTGGCTACACCTTC. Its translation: CASSFLQGASGYTF.

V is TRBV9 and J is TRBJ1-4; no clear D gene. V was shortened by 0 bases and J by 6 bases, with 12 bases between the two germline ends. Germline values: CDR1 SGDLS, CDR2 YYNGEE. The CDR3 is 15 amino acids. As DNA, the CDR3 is TGTGCCAGCAGCGTAGCTGCAGCCGCCCATGAAAAACTGTTTTTT. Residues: CASSVAAAAHEKLFF.

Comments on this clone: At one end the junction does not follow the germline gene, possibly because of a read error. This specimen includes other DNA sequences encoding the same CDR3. CDR3 sequence reads: CASSLTFDGVF. The DNA for the CDR3 is TGTGCCAGCAGCCTGACCTTTGATGGGGTCTTT. This chain uses TRBV5-8 with TRBJ1-1, with unresolved D. Germline V lookup: CDR1 SGHTS, CDR2 YDEGEE. The CDR3 is made up of 11 amino acids.

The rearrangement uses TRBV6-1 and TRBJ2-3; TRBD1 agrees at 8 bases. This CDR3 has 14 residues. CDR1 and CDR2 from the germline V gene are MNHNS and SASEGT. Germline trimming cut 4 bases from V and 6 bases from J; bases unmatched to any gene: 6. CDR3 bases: TGTGCCAGCAGTGTATCAGGGGGCGAGGATACGCAGTATTTT. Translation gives CASSVSGGEDTQYF.

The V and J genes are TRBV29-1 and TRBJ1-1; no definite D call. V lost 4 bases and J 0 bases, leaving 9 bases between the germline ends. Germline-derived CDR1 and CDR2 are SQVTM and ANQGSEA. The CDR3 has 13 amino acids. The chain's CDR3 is CSVGRVMNTEAFF. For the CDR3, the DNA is TGCAGCGTTGGGAGGGTGATGAACACTGAAGCTTTCTTT. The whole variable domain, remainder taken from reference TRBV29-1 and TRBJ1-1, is SAVISQKPSRDICQRGTSLTIQCQVDSQVTMMFWYRQQPGQSLTLIATANQGSEATYESGFVIDKFPISRPNLTFSTLTVSNMSPEDSSIYLCSVGRVMNTEAFFGQGTRLTVV.

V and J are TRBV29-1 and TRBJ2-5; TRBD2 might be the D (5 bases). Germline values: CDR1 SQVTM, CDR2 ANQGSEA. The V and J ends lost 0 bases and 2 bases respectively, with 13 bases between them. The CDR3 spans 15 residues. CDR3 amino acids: CSVEDLKRTQETQYF. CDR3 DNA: TGCAGCGTTGAAGATCTTAAAAGGACTCAAGAGACCCAGTACTTC.

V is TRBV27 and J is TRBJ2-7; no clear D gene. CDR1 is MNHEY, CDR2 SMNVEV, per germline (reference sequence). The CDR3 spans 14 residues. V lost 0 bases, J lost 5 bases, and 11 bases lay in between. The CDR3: CASSLSAGLDEQYF. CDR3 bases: TGTGCCAGCAGTTTATCGGCCGGGCTCGACGAGCAGTACTTC.

The CDR3 is CATAPVALDEQYF. The CDR3 region has the DNA TGTGCCACCGCCCCTGTGGCGCTGGACGAGCAGTACTTC. V usage is TRBV28 and J usage is TRBJ2-7; D is unclear. V was pared by 10 bases and J by 5 bases, with 18 bases between. Germline CDR1 and CDR2: MDHEN and SYDVKM. The CDR3 sequence is 13 residues long.

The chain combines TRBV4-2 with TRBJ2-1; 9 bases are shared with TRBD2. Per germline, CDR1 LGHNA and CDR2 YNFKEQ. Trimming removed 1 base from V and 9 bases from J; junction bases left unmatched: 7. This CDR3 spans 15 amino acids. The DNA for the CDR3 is TGTGCCAGCAGCCAAGCTAGCGGGGTGGGAACTGAGCAGTTCTTC. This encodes CASSQASGVGTEQFF.

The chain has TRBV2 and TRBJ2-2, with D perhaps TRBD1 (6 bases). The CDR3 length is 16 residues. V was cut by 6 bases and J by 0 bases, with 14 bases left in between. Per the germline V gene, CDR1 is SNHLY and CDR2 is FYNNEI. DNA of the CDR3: TGTGCCAGCAGGGTGAGGGGGAGCGCGAACACCGGGGAGCTGTTTTTT. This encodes CASRVRGSANTGELFF. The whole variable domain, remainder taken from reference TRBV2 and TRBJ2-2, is EPEVTQTPSHQVTQMGQEVILRCVPISNHLYFYWYRQILGQKVEFLVSFYNNEISEKSEIFDDQFSVERPDGSNFTLKIRSTKLEDSAMYFCASRVRGSANTGELFFGEGSRLTVL.

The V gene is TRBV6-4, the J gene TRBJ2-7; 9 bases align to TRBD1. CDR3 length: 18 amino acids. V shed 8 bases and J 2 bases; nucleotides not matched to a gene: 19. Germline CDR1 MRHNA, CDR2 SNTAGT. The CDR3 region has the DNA TGTGCCAGCTGGGAACCCCGGGACAGGGATCCCCCGGCCTACGAGCAGTACTTC. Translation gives CASWEPRDRDPPAYEQYF.

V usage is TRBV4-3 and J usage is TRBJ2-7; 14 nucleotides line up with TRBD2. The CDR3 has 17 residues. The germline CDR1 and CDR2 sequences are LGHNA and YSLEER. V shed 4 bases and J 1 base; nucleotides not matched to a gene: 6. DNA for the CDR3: TGCGCCAGCAGCCCCGGGACTAGCGGGAGTTTGTCCTACGAGCAGTACTTC. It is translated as CASSPGTSGSLSYEQYF.

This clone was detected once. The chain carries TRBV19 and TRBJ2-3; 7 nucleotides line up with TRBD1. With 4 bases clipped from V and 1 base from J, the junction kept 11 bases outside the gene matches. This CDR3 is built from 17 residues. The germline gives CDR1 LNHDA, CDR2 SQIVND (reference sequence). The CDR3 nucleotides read TGTGCCAGTAGTACAATGGGTTCCACAGGGGGCACAGATACGCAGTATTTT. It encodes CASSTMGSTGGTDTQYF. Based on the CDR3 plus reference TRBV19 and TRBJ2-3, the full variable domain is DGGITQSPKYLFRKEGQNVTLSCEQNLNHDAMYWYRQDPGQGLRLIYYSQIVNDFQKGDIAEGYSVSREKKESFPLTVTSAQKNPTAFYLCASSTMGSTGGTDTQYFGPGTRLTVL.

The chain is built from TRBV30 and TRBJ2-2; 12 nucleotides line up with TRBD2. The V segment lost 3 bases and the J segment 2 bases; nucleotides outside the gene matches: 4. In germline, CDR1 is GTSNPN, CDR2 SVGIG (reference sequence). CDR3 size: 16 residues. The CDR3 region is CAWRPLAGGNTGELFF. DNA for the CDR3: TGTGCCTGGAGGCCACTAGCGGGGGGCAACACCGGGGAGCTGTTTTTT.

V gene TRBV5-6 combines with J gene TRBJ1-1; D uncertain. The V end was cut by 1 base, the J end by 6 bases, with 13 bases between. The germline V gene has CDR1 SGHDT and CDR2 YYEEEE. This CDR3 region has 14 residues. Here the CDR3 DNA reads TGTGCCAGCAGCTTGTCCCCCACAGAGGCTGAAGCTTTCTTT. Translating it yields CASSLSPTEAEAFF.

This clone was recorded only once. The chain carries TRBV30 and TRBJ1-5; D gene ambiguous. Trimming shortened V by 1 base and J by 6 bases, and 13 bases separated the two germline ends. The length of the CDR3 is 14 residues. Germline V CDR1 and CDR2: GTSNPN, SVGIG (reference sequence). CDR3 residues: CAWSETAPSQPQHF. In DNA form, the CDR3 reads TGTGCCTGGAGTGAAACAGCTCCCAGTCAGCCCCAGCATTTT.

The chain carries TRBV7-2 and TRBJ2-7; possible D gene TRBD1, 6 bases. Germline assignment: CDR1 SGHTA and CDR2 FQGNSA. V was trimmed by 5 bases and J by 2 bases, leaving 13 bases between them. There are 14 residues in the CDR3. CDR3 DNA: TGTGCCAGCAGCCCGACAACAGGGCCCTACGAGCAGTACTTC. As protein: CASSPTTGPYEQYF.

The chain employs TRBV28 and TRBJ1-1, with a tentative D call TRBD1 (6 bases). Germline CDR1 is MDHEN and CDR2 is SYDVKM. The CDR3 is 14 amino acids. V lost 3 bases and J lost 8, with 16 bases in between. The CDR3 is CASSFRDTAKEAFF. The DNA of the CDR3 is TGTGCCAGCAGTTTTCGGGACACGGCGAAGGAAGCTTTCTTT.

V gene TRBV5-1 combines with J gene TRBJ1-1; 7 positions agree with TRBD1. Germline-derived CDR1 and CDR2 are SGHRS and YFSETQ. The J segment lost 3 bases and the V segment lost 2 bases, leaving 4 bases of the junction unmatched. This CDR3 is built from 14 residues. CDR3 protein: CASSFRQGDTEAFF. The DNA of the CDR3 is TGCGCCAGCAGCTTCCGACAGGGAGACACTGAAGCTTTCTTT.

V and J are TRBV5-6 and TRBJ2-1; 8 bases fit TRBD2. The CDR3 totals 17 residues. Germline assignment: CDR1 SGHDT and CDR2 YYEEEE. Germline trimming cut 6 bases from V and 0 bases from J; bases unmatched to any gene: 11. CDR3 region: CASNKRGFRSSYNEQFF. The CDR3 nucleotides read TGTGCCAGCAACAAGCGGGGGTTTCGAAGCTCCTACAATGAGCAGTTCTTC.